This T cell receptor (beta chain) was documented in a study of blood T cell repertoires in COVID-19. Overall study: Samples taken during acute and convalescent COVID-19 were collected in the United States, Italy and Spain. T cells, B-cell-depleted T cells, or PBMCs supplied cDNA or gDNA.

The authors' processing: For nucleated cells, counts were estimated from reference gene primer amplification. Using immunoSEQ multiplex PCR, the repertoire was profiled, and TCRdb retains in-frame clones only, with some absent. Clonal size and the V and J genes are those of that table, whereas D and trimming came from the DNA. The profile shows around 280,000 clones, around four fifths of them singletons. This clone came up once. The sample taken for sequencing was peripheral blood. The sequence came from a woman between 45 and 65 years old with active or convalescent COVID-19.

In nucleotides, the CDR3 is TGTGCCAGCAGCTTAAGGGGTTCTCGCACTGAAGCTTTCTTT. Protein product: CASSLRGSRTEAFF. This chain joins TRBV5-6 and TRBJ1-1, with a weak D call TRBD1 (5 bases). Germline CDR1 SGHDT, CDR2 YYEEEE. CDR3 size: 14 residues. V lost 2 bases and J lost 4, with 12 bases in between.